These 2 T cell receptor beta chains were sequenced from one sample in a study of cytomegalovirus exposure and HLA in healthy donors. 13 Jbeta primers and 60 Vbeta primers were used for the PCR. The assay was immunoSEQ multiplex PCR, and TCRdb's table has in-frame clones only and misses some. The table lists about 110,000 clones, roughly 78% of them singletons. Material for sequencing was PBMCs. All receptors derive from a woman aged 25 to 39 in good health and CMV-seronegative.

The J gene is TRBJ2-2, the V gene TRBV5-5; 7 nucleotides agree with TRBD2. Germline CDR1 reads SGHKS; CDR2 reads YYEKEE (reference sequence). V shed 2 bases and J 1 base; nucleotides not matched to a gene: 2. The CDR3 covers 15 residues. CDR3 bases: TGTGCCAGCAGCTTCGCGGGAGAGAACACCGGGGAGCTGTTTTTT. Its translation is CASSFAGENTGELFF.

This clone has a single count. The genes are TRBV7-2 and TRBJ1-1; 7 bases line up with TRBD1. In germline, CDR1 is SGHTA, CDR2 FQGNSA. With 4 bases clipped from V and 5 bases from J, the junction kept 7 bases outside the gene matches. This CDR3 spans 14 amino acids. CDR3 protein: CASSSTTGQTEAFF. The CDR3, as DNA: TGTGCCAGCAGCTCCACGACAGGGCAAACTGAAGCTTTCTTT.